The 25 T cell receptor beta chains in this list originate from one sample, sequenced in a study of cytomegalovirus exposure and HLA in healthy donors. 60 Vbeta and 13 Jbeta primers were used in PCR. Method: immunoSEQ multiplex PCR; TCRdb's copy keeps in-frame clones and lacks some. Here the sample spans 100,000 or so clones, roughly 80% being singletons. The sample was PBMCs. The source of these receptors is a female donor in good health and CMV-seropositive.

The chain uses TRBV27 and TRBJ2-2, with D perhaps matching TRBD1 (6 bases). The CDR3 is 16 amino acids. The germline V and J ends were trimmed by 2 bases and 3 bases, with 13 bases remaining between them. Germline CDR1 MNHEY, CDR2 SMNVEV (reference sequence). The DNA of the CDR3 is TGTGCCAGCAGTTTAAGGTCAGGGGTTTACACCGGGGAGCTGTTTTTT. This encodes CASSLRSGVYTGELFF.

The chain recombines TRBV10-2 with TRBJ2-3; 8 bases align to TRBD1. The CDR3 consists of 17 residues. Germline V gene data show CDR1 as WSHSY and CDR2 as SAAADI. V trimming: 0 bases; J trimming: 6 bases; junction bases outside the gene matches: 11. The CDR3: CASSESTGAMGGDTQYF. The CDR3 DNA follows: TGCGCCAGCAGTGAGTCGACAGGGGCCATGGGCGGGGATACGCAGTATTTT.

V is TRBV29-1 and J is TRBJ1-3; D call uncertain. V dropped 4 bases and J dropped 0 bases, with 7 bases sitting between them. Germline V CDR1 and CDR2: SQVTM, ANQGSEA. The CDR3 has 13 amino acids. For the CDR3, the DNA is TGCAGCGTTGGGAGAGACTCTGGAAACACCATATATTTT. Its protein product is CSVGRDSGNTIYF.

The V call is TRBV9, the J call TRBJ2-7; a weak D match, TRBD1 (5 bases). This CDR3 is built from 14 residues. Trimming stripped 3 bases from V and 1 base from J, with 11 bases between. The germline CDR1 and CDR2 sequences are SGDLS and YYNGEE. DNA of the CDR3: TGTGCCAGCAGCGCCTCCCCAGGGTCCTACGAGCAGTACTTC. As protein: CASSASPGSYEQYF.

This clone was counted a few times. J is TRBJ2-6 and V is TRBV7-8; 7 bases are shared with TRBD1. Trimming cost V 2 bases and J 0 bases; bases outside gene matches: 1. This CDR3 is 16 amino acids long. Germline-derived CDR1 and CDR2 are SGHVS and FQNEAQ. The CDR3 reads CASSLTGVSGANVLTF. CDR3 in DNA: TGTGCCAGCAGCTTAACAGGGGTCTCTGGGGCCAACGTCCTGACTTTC.

This clone was found a few times. This chain uses TRBV6-5 with TRBJ2-7; 10 bases align to TRBD2. Losses at the gene ends were 5 bases for V and 2 bases for J; bases not matched to a gene: 3. The germline CDR1 and CDR2 sequences are MNHEY and SVGAGI. CDR3 length equals 14 residues. Here the CDR3 reads CASSASGGAYEQYF. The CDR3 DNA reads TGTGCCAGCAGTGCAAGCGGGGGGGCCTACGAGCAGTACTTC.

V usage is TRBV7-3 and J usage is TRBJ2-2; TRBD1 might be the D (5 bases). Looked up from germline, CDR1 is SGHTA and CDR2 is FQGTGA. The CDR3 is 12 residues long. V lost 5 bases and J 7 bases, leaving 8 bases between the germline ends. The CDR3 here is CASSVGVGELFF. Written as DNA, the CDR3 is TGTGCCAGCAGCGTAGGGGTCGGGGAGCTGTTTTTT.

The gene calls are TRBV6-5 and TRBJ2-3; 10 bases are a match to TRBD1. Losses at the gene ends were 7 bases for V and 5 bases for J; bases not matched to a gene: 9. The CDR3 runs to 15 residues. The germline V gene has CDR1 MNHEY and CDR2 SVGAGI. In DNA form, the CDR3 reads TGTGCCAGCATCCAGACAGGGGGCGCGGAAGATACGCAGTATTTT. Amino acid sequence: CASIQTGGAEDTQYF.

V is TRBV10-1 and J is TRBJ2-7; D ambiguous. CDR3 length: 14 amino acids. Germline V gene lookup returns CDR1 WNHNN and CDR2 SYGVQD (reference sequence). The V end lost 6 bases, the J end lost 1 base, and 13 bases lay between the germline ends. This CDR3 is CASSPTSGSYEQYF. DNA for the CDR3: TGCGCCAGCAGCCCGACAAGTGGGTCCTACGAGCAGTACTTC.

This clone was observed a single time. The DNA of the CDR3 is TGTGCCAGCAGGGCAGCGGACAGGAGCTCCTATAATTCACCCCTCCACTTT. It encodes CASRAADRSSYNSPLHF. This chain uses TRBV28 with TRBJ1-6; 7 positions match TRBD1. The CDR3 has 17 residues. The germline V gene has CDR1 MDHEN and CDR2 SYDVKM. Trimming removed 6 bases from V and 0 bases from J; junction bases left unmatched: 8.

In this sample, this clone turned up a few times. The chain uses TRBV6-1 and TRBJ2-1; 7 nucleotides match TRBD2. The CDR3 extends over 15 amino acids. The trim removed 8 bases at V and 2 bases at J, leaving 9 bases unmatched. Germline V CDR1 and CDR2: MNHNS, SASEGT. The CDR3 coding sequence is TGTGCCAGCCTTGGCGGGAGCCTCGCCTACAATGAGCAGTTCTTC. Protein sequence: CASLGGSLAYNEQFF.

The CDR3 DNA reads TGTGCCAGCAGTCACCGGGATCAGATACGGCAGTACTTC. Protein sequence: CASSHRDQIRQYF. The chain couples TRBV5-6 to TRBJ2-7; tentatively, D is TRBD2 (5 bases). V lost 5 bases to trimming and J lost 9 bases, with 18 bases between them. The CDR3 runs to 13 residues. Germline-derived CDR1 and CDR2 are SGHDT and YYEEEE.

In DNA, the CDR3 is TGTGCCAGCAGCTTAACGGGGACAGGCGTTTACGAGCAGTACTTC. Translating gives CASSLTGTGVYEQYF. V is TRBV7-3 and J is TRBJ2-7; 8 bases line up with TRBD1. V dropped 0 bases and J dropped 4; count of bases not matched to a gene: 5. Germline V CDR1 and CDR2: SGHTA, FQGTGA. The CDR3 loop spans 15 amino acids.

This clone appeared once. At one of its ends the junction is not consistent with the germline gene, which may arise from a read error. V and J are TRBV7-2 and TRBJ2-1; D remains ambiguous. CDR1 SGHTA and CDR2 FQGNSA come from the germline V gene. The CDR3 is 16 amino acids. The CDR3 region has the DNA TGTGCCAGCACCCTTGGCTCCGGAGTAGGCTACTATGAGCAGTTCTTC. Protein: CASTLGSGVGYYEQFF.

V and J are TRBV5-1 and TRBJ2-3; D is possibly TRBD2 (7 bases). CDR3 size: 17 residues. Germline V gives CDR1 SGHRS, CDR2 YFSETQ. V was pared by 0 bases and J by 5 bases, with 19 bases between. As DNA, the CDR3 is TGCGCCAGCAGCTTGGAAGGACTCGGGGGGCGTGGAGATACGCAGTATTTT. Its protein product is CASSLEGLGGRGDTQYF.

The CDR3 DNA sequence: TGTGCCAGCAGCTTAACAGGGTTCAAGTCTGGGGCCAACGTCCTGACTTTC. This sequence encodes CASSLTGFKSGANVLTF. The rearrangement uses TRBV7-2 and TRBJ2-6, with a weak D call TRBD1 (6 bases). Per the germline V gene, CDR1 is SGHTA and CDR2 is FQGNSA. The germline V and J ends were trimmed by 2 bases and 1 base, with 12 bases remaining between them. The CDR3 sequence is 17 residues long.

This clone has a single count. The chain couples TRBV28 to TRBJ1-1, with D possibly TRBD1 on 5 matching bases. The germline V and J ends were trimmed by 8 bases and 5 bases, with 15 bases remaining between them. Germline CDR1 and CDR2: MDHEN and SYDVKM. CDR3 length: 13 residues. This CDR3 is CASRPGGETEAFF. The CDR3 DNA reads TGTGCCAGCCGCCCGGGGGGGGAAACTGAAGCTTTCTTT.

This chain links TRBV29-1 with TRBJ1-5, with 8 bases fitting TRBD1. CDR1 is SQVTM, CDR2 ANQGSEA, per germline. CDR3 length: 12 residues. Trimming cost V 6 bases and J 6 bases; bases outside gene matches: 4. CDR3 DNA sequence: TGCAGCGTCCAGACAGGGGTTCAGCCCCAGCATTTT. This gives the protein CSVQTGVQPQHF.

The chain combines TRBV5-4 with TRBJ1-2; tentative D call: TRBD1 (6 bases). CDR3 length equals 13 residues. V lost 3 bases to trimming and J lost 5 bases, with 11 bases between them. Germline CDR1 and CDR2: SGHNT and YYREEE (reference sequence). CDR3 protein: CASSSDRRYGYTF. In DNA, the CDR3 is TGTGCCAGCAGCTCGGACAGACGATATGGCTACACCTTC.

The chain employs TRBV30 and TRBJ1-1; no firm D call. The germline V gene has CDR1 GTSNPN and CDR2 SVGIG (reference sequence). The length of the CDR3 is 12 residues. V was shortened by 1 base and J by 10 bases, with 13 bases between the two germline ends. This CDR3 is CAWSASRSGAFF. The CDR3 DNA is TGTGCCTGGAGTGCGTCTCGTTCGGGAGCTTTCTTT.

The chain uses TRBV18 and TRBJ1-5; D ambiguous. V was trimmed by 4 bases and J by 3 bases, leaving 13 bases between them. The germline gives CDR1 KGHSH, CDR2 LQKENI. CDR3 size: 15 residues. The CDR3 loop is CASSRRERDNQPQHF. The CDR3 coding sequence is TGTGCCAGCTCACGTAGGGAGAGGGACAATCAGCCCCAGCATTTT.

The V call is TRBV7-9, the J call TRBJ2-7; 7 nucleotides agree with TRBD1. V lost 4 bases and J lost 3; bases outside the gene matches: 9. The length of the CDR3 is 15 residues. Germline CDR1 SEHNR, CDR2 FQNEAQ (reference sequence). The CDR3 spells CASSSLTQGNYEQYF. As DNA, the CDR3 is TGTGCCAGCAGCTCCCTAACACAGGGGAACTACGAGCAGTACTTC.

The chain joins TRBV9 to TRBJ2-3, with 7 bases lining up with TRBD2. CDR1 and CDR2 (germline): SGDLS, YYNGEE. The CDR3 covers 15 residues. V lost 0 bases, J lost 4 bases, and 5 bases stayed unmatched. CDR3 in DNA: TGTGCCAGCAGCGTAGAGGCGGGGGTCGCAGATACGCAGTATTTT. Encoded protein: CASSVEAGVADTQYF. Combining the CDR3 with reference TRBV9 and TRBJ2-3 gives the whole variable domain DSGVTQTPKHLITATGQRVTLRCSPRSGDLSVYWYQQSLDQGLQFLIQYYNGEERAKGNILERFSAQQFPDLHSELNLSSLELGDSALYFCASSVEAGVADTQYFGPGTRLTVL.

In its sample, this clone was seen a few times. The chain carries TRBV6-5 and TRBJ1-4; D might be TRBD1 (5 bases). V lost 2 bases and J lost 5, with 12 bases in between. Germline-derived CDR1 and CDR2 are MNHEY and SVGAGI. The CDR3 covers 15 residues. CDR3 nucleotide sequence: TGTGCCAGCAGTTACACCGGGGGGATAAATGAAAAACTGTTTTTT. The encoded protein is CASSYTGGINEKLFF.

This rearrangement joins TRBV5-1 to TRBJ1-4; no clear D. Trimming shortened V by 4 bases and J by 8 bases, and 12 bases separated the two germline ends. Per germline, CDR1 SGHRS and CDR2 YFSETQ. This CDR3 is 13 amino acids long. This CDR3 reads CASSPPTQEKLFF. DNA of the CDR3: TGCGCCAGCAGCCCCCCCACCCAGGAAAAACTGTTTTTT.